This entry is about one T cell receptor (beta chain). Antigen: not known. The record originates from a study of PD-1 blockade in classical Hodgkin lymphoma. Clones were read by immunoSEQ multiplex PCR, and TCRdb kept only the in-frame ones, dropping some. The table records some 15,000 clones, about 90% of them present only once. Germline CDR1 reads SGHAT; CDR2 reads FQNNGV. The CDR3 is 14 residues long. V lost 5 bases to trimming and J lost 5 bases; unmatched junction nucleotides: 7. Findings and caveats of the study: There remain no defined causes for the repertoire differences, which possibly reflect disease activity or prior therapy. Baseline TCR diversity was reportedly lower in newly diagnosed patients than in healthy donors. It was reported as lower still in relapsed/refractory patients.

The time point: newly diagnosed, previously untreated cHL patient sample. Applied to thawed PBMCs, magnetic negative selection was the method used to isolate CD8+ T cells. The receptor comes from a human donor with classical Hodgkin lymphoma. The chain has TRBV11-2 and TRBJ1-1, with 8 positions matching TRBD1. Sequencing input: CD8+ T cells from blood. The DNA for the CDR3 is TGTGCCAGCAGCCCCAGGACAGGGTGGACTGAAGCTTTCTTT. This encodes CASSPRTGWTEAFF.